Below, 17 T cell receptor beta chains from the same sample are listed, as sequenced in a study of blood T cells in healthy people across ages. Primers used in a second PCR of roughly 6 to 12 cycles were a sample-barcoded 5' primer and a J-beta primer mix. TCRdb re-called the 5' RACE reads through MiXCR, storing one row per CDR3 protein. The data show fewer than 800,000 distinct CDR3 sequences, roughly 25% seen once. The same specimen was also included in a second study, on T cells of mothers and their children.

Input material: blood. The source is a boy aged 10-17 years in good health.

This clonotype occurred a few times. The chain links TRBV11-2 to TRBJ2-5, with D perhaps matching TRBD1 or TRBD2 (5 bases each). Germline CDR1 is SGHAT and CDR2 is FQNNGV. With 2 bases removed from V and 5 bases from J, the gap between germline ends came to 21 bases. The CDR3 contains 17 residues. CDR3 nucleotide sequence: TGTGCCAGCAGCTTACTGGTGGGACCCGTGGGGCTGGAGACCCAGTACTTC. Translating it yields CASSLLVGPVGLETQYF.

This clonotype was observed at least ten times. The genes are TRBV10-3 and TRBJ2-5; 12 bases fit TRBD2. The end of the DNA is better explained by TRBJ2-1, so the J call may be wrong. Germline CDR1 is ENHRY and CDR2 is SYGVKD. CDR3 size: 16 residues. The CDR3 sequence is CAISEASGGESNEQFF. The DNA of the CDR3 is TGTGCCATCAGTGAAGCTAGCGGGGGGGAAAGCAATGAGCAGTTCTTC.

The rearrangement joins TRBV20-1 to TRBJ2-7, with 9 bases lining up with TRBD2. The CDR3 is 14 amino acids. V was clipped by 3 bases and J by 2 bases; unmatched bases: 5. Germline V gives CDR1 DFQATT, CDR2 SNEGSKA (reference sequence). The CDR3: CSASPSGNPYEQYF. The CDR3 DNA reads TGCAGTGCTAGCCCTAGCGGGAACCCCTACGAGCAGTACTTC.

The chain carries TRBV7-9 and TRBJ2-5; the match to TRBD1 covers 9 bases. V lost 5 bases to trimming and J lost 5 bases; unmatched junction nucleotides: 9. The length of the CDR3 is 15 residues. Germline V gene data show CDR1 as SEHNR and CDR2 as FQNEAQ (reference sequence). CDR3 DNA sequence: TGTGCCAGCAGCCCACGCGGGACAGGGAGGGAGACCCAGTACTTC. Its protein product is CASSPRGTGRETQYF.

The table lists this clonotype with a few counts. In DNA form, the CDR3 reads TGCAGTGCTAGGGGACTTCATGGCTACACCTTC. Amino acid sequence: CSARGLHGYTF. This chain links TRBV20-1 with TRBJ1-2; D is perhaps TRBD1 (5 bases). V lost 3 bases and J 6 bases, leaving 8 bases between the germline ends. The CDR3 totals 11 residues. Germline V gives CDR1 DFQATT, CDR2 SNEGSKA (reference sequence).

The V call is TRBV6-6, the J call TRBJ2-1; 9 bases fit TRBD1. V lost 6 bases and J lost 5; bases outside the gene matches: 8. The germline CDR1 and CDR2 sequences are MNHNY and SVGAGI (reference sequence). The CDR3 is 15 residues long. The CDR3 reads CASSFRQGGDNEQFF. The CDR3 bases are TGTGCCAGCAGCTTTCGACAGGGGGGGGACAATGAGCAGTTCTTC.

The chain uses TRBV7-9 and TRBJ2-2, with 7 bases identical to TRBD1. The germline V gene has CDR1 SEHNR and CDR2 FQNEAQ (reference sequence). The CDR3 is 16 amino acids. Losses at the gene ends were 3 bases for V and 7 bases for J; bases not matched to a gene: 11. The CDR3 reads CASSFQTGNVGGELFF. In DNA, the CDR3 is TGTGCCAGCAGCTTCCAGACAGGGAACGTAGGCGGGGAGCTGTTTTTT. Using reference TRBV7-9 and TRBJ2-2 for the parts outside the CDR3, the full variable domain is DTGVSQNPRHKITKRGQNVTFRCDPISEHNRLYWYRQTLGQGPEFLTYFQNEAQLEKSRLLSDRFSAERPKGSFSTLEIQRTEQGDSAMYLCASSFQTGNVGGELFFGEGSRLTVL.

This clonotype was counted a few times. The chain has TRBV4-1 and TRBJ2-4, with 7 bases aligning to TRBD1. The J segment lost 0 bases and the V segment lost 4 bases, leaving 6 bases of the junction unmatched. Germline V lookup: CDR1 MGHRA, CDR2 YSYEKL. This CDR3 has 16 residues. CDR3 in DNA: TGCGCCAGCAGCCCCGGGACAGACTTAGCCAAAAACATTCAGTACTTC. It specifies CASSPGTDLAKNIQYF.

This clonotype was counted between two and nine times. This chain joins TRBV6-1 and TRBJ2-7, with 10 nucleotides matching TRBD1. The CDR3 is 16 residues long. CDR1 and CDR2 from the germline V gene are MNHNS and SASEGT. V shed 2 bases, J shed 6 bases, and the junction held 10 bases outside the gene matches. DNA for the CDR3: TGTGCCAGCAGTGAAAGGGGGACAGGGGCCCTCGGCGAGCAGTACTTC. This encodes CASSERGTGALGEQYF.

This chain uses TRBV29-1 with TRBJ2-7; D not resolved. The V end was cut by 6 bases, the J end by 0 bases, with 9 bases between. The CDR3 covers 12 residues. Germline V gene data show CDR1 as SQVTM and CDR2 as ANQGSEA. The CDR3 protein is CSVLTASYEQYF. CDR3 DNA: TGCAGCGTCCTGACCGCCTCCTACGAGCAGTACTTC.

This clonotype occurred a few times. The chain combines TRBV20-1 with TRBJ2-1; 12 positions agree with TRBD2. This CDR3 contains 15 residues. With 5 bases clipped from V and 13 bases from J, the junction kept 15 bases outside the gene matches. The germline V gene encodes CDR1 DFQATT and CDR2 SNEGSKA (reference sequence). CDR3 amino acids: CSAWGAGLAGNRQFF. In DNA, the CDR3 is TGCAGTGCTTGGGGGGCTGGACTAGCGGGGAATCGTCAGTTCTTC.

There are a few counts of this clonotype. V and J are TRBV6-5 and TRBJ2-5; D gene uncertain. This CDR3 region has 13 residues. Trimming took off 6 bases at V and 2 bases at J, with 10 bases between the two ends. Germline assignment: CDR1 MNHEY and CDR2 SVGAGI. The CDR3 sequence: CASSDDIQETQYF. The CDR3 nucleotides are TGTGCCAGCAGCGATGACATACAAGAGACCCAGTACTTC.

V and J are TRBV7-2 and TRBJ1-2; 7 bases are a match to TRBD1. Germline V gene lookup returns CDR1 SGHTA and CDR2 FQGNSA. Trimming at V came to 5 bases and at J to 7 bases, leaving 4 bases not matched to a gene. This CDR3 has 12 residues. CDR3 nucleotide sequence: TGTGCCAGCAGCACACAGGGGACTGGCTACACCTTC. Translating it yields CASSTQGTGYTF.

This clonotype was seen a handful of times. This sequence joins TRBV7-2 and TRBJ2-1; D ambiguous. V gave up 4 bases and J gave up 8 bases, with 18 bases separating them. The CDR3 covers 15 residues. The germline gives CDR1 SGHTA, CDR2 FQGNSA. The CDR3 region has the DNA TGTGCCAGCAGCTACCCTACGCCAACCTCCGATGAGCAGTTCTTC. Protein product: CASSYPTPTSDEQFF.

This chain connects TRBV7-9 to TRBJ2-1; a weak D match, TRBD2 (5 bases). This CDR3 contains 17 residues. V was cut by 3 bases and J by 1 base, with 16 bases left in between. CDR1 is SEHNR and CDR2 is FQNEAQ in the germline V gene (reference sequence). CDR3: CASSLNGESFSYNEQFF. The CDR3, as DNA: TGTGCCAGCAGCTTGAACGGGGAAAGCTTTTCCTACAATGAGCAGTTCTTC.

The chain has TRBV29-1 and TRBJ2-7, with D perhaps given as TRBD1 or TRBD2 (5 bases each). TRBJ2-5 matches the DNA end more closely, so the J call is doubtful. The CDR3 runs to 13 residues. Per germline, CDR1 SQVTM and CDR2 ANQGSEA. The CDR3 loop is CSVEWLGEETQYF. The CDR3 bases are TGCAGCGTTGAATGGTTGGGGGAAGAGACCCAGTACTTC.

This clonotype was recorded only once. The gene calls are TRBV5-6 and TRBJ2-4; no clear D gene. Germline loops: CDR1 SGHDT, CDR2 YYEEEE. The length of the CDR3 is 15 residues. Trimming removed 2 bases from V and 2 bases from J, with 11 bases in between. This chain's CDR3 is CASSFSPQTKNIQYF. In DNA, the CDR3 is TGTGCCAGCAGCTTCAGTCCACAGACCAAAAACATTCAGTACTTC. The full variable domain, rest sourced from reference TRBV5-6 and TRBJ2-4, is DAGVTQSPTHLIKTRGQQVTLRCSPKSGHDTVSWYQQALGQGPQFIFQYYEEEERQRGNFPDRFSGHQFPNYSSELNVNALLLGDSALYLCASSFSPQTKNIQYFGAGTRLSVL.